One and the same sample provided the 7 T cell receptor beta chains below, sequenced in a study of blood T cell repertoires in COVID-19. The assay was immunoSEQ multiplex PCR, and TCRdb's table has in-frame clones only and misses some. The sample records some 340,000 clones, 70% to 90% being singletons. Input material: PBMCs or T cells enriched from blood (not recorded which). The source is a woman between 25 and 40 years old who had recovered from COVID-19.

The chain has TRBV27 and TRBJ1-1, with D perhaps matching TRBD1 (6 bases). The CDR3 has 15 residues. Germline assignment: CDR1 MNHEY and CDR2 SMNVEV (reference sequence). V lost 5 bases and J 1 base, leaving 14 bases between the germline ends. The CDR3 protein is CASSPLGQQNTEAFF. The CDR3 coding sequence is TGTGCCAGCAGTCCGCTTGGACAGCAGAACACTGAAGCTTTCTTT.

The J gene is TRBJ1-4, the V gene TRBV4-2; 7 nucleotides agree with TRBD1. J was trimmed by 8 bases and V by 4 bases; bases with no gene match: 19. CDR3 size: 18 residues. In germline, CDR1 is LGHNA, CDR2 YNFKEQ. The CDR3 region is CASSPNTRGGTADEKLFF. For the CDR3, the DNA is TGTGCCAGCAGCCCCAACACGAGAGGGGGCACAGCGGACGAAAAACTGTTTTTT.

This clone has only a few counts. The DNA of the CDR3 is TGTGCCAGCAGCCACCCTCCTGGGGCAGGGGAGAGGTACGAGCAGTACTTC. Residues: CASSHPPGAGERYEQYF. The chain uses TRBV4-2 and TRBJ2-7; tentative D call: TRBD1 (6 bases). From germline, CDR1 is LGHNA and CDR2 YNFKEQ. CDR3 size: 17 residues. Trimming removed 3 bases from V and 4 bases from J, with 22 bases in between.

CDR3 coding DNA: TGTGCCAGCAGTCTATACTCATATTCTGGAAACACCATATATTTT. Residues: CASSLYSYSGNTIYF. The gene calls are TRBV2 and TRBJ1-3; D not certain. This CDR3 spans 15 amino acids. V was clipped by 5 bases and J by 1 base, with 12 bases between them. Germline V gives CDR1 SNHLY, CDR2 FYNNEI.

The chain couples TRBV19 to TRBJ2-3, with a weak D call TRBD2 (6 bases). Trimming left V 3 bases short and J 0 bases short, with 13 bases between. The CDR3 sequence is 16 residues long. Germline values: CDR1 LNHDA, CDR2 SQIVND (reference sequence). DNA of the CDR3: TGTGCCAGTAGTATCACGGGCGGGGCGAGCACAGATACGCAGTATTTT. Protein product: CASSITGGASTDTQYF.

The chain joins TRBV4-3 to TRBJ1-1, with D unresolved. This CDR3 contains 14 residues. Trimming shortened V by 0 bases and J by 4 bases, and 9 bases separated the two germline ends. Germline V CDR1 and CDR2: LGHNA, YSLEER. CDR3 DNA: TGCGCCAGCAGCCAAGAGGCGGCGGGCACTGAAGCTTTCTTT. Its translation: CASSQEAAGTEAFF.

The chain links TRBV11-3 to TRBJ1-1; D remains unclear. CDR3 length equals 14 residues. The V end lost 5 bases, the J end lost 0 bases, and 10 bases lay between the germline ends. CDR1 and CDR2 (germline): SGHNT, YENEEA. The CDR3 DNA is TGTGCCAGCAGCCCGGCAGGCCTGAACACTGAAGCTTTCTTT. This encodes CASSPAGLNTEAFF.